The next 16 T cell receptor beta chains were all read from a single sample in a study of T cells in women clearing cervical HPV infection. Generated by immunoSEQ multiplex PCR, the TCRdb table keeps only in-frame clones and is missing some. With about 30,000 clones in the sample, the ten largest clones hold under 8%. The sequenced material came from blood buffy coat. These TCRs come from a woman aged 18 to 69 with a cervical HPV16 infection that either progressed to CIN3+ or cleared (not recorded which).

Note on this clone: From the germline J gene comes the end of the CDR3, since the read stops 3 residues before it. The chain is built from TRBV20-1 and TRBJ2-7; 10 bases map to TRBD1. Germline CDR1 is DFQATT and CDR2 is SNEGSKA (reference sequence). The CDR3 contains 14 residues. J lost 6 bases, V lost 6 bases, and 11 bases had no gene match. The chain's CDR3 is CSAPRQGAQGEQYF. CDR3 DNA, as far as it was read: TGCAGTGCCCCAAGACAGGGGGCGCAGGGCGAG.

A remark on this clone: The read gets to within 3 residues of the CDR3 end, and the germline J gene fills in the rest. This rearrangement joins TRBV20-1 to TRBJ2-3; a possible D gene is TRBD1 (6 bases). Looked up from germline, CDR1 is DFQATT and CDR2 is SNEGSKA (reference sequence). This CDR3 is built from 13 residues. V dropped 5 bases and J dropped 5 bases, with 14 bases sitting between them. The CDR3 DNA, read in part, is TGCAGTGCTCAGGGGCCCGCTCTAGATACG. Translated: CSAQGPALDT. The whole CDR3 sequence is CSAQGPALDTQYF.

CDR3 protein: CASSAQQGQGQPQHF. The DNA read from the CDR3 is TGTGCCAGCAGCGCACAACAGGGGCAGGGTCAGCCC. V and J are TRBV2 and TRBJ1-5; 7 bases map to TRBD1. The read is 3 residues too short to cover the CDR3 end, so that end is filled in from the germline J gene. CDR3 length: 15 amino acids. The V gene's germline CDR1 is SNHLY and CDR2 FYNNEI. V lost 6 bases and J lost 6; bases outside the gene matches: 11. Using reference TRBV2 and TRBJ1-5 for the parts outside the CDR3, the full variable domain is EPEVTQTPSHQVTQMGQEVILRCVPISNHLYFYWYRQILGQKVEFLVSFYNNEISEKSEIFDDQFSVERPDGSNFTLKIRSTKLEDSAMYFCASSAQQGQGQPQHFGDGTRLSIL.

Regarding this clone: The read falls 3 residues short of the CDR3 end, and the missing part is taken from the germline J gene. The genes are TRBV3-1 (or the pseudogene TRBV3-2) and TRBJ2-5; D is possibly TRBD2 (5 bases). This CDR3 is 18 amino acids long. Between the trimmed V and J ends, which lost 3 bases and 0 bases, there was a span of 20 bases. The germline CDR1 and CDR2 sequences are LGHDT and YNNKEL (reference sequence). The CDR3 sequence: CASSHPSVRRVNQETQYF. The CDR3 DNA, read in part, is TGTGCCAGCAGCCACCCCAGTGTAAGGCGGGTAAACCAAGAGACC.

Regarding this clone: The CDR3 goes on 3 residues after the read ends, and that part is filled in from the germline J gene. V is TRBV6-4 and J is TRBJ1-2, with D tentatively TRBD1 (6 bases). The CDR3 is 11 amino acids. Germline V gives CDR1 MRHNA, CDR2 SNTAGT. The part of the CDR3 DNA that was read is TGTGCCATCCACAGGGATGGGGGC. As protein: CAIHRDGG. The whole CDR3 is CAIHRDGGYTF.

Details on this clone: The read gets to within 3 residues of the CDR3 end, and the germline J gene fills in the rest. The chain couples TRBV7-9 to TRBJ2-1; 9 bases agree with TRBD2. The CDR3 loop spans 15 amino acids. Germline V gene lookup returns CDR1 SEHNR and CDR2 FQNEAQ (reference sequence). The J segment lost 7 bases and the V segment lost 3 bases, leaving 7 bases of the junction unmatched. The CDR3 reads CASSFLAGVGNEQFF. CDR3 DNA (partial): TGTGCCAGCAGCTTTTTAGCGGGGGTAGGAAATGAG.

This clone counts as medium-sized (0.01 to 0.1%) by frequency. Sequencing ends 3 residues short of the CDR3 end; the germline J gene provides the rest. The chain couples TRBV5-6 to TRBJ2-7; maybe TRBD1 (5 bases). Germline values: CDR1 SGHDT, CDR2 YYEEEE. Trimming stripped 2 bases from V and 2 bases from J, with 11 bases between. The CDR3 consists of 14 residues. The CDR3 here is CASSFMTATYEQYF. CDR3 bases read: TGTGCCAGCAGCTTTATGACAGCAACCTACGAG.

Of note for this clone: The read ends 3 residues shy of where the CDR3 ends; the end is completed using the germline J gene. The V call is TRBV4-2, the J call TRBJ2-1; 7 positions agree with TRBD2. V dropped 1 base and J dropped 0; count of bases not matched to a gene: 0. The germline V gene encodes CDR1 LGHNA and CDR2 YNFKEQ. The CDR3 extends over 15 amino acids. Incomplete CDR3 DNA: TGTGCCAGCAGCCAAGGGACTAGCTCCTACAATGAG. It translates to CASSQGTSSYNE. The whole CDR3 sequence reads CASSQGTSSYNEQFF.

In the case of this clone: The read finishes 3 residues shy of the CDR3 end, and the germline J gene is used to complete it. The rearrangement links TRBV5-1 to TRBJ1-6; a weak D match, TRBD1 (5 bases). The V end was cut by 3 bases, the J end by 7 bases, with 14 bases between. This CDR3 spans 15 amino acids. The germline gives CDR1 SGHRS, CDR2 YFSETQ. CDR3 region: CASSSKQDPNSPLHF. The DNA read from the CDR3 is TGCGCCAGCAGCTCCAAACAGGATCCAAATTCACCC.

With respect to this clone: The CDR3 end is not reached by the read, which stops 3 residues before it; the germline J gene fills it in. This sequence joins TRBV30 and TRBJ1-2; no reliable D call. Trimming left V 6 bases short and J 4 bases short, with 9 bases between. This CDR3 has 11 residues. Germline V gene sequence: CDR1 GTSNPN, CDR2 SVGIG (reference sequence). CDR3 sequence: CACSRVYGYTF. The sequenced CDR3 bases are TGTGCCTGCTCGAGGGTCTATGGC.

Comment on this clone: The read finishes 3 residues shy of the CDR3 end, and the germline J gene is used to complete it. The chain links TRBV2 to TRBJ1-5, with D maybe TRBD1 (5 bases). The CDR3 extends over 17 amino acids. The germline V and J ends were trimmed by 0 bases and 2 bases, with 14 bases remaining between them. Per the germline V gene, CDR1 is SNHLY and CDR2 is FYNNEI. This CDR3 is CASSEATQGGGNQPQHF. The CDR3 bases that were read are TGTGCCAGCAGTGAAGCAACTCAGGGCGGGGGCAATCAGCCC.

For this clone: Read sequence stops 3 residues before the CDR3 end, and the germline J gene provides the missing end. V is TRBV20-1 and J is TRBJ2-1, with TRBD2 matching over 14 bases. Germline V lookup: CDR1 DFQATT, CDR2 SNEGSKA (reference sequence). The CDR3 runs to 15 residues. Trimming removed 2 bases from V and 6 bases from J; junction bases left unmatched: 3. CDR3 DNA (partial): TGCAGTGCTAGAACTGGACTAGCGGGGGGCAATGAG. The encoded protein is CSARTGLAGGNE. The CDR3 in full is CSARTGLAGGNEQFF.

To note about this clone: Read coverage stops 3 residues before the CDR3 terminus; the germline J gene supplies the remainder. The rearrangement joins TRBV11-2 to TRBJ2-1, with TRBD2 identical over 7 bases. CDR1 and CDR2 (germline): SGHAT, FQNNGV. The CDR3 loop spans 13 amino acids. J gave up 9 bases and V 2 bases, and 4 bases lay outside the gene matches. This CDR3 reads CASSLLREGEQFF. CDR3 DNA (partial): TGTGCCAGCAGCTTACTCAGGGAGGGTGAG.

The CDR3 bases that were read are TGCGCCAGCTCCCAGGGGGAGGTTGGC. It is translated as CASSQGEVG. The whole CDR3 sequence is CASSQGEVGYTF. V and J are TRBV5-1 and TRBJ1-2, with 7 bases lining up with TRBD1. The read is 3 residues too short to cover the CDR3 end, so that end is filled in from the germline J gene. Per germline, CDR1 SGHRS and CDR2 YFSETQ. The CDR3 is 12 amino acids. Losses at the gene ends were 7 bases for V and 7 bases for J; bases not matched to a gene: 7.

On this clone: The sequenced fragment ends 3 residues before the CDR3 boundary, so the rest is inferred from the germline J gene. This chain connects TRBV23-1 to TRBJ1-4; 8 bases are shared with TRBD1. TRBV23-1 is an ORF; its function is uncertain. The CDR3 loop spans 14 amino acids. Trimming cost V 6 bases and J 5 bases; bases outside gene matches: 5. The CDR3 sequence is CASRGTGENEKLFF. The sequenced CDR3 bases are TGCGCCAGCAGGGGGACAGGAGAAAATGAAAAA.

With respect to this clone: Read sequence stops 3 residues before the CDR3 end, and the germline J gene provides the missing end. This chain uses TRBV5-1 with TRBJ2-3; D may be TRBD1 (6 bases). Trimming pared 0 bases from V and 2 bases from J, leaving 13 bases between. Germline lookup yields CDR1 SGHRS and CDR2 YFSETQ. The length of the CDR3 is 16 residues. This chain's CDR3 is CASSLGQADPTDTQYF. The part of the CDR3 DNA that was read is TGCGCCAGCAGCTTGGGACAGGCCGACCCCACAGATACG.